A selection of T cell receptor beta chains follows, all from one sample in a study of T cell responses to AZD1222 COVID-19 vaccine. Sequencing used immunoSEQ multiplex PCR; TCRdb keeps in-frame clones, though not all of them. The table lists 150,000 to 200,000 clones, 80% to 95% of them singletons. Sequencing used peripheral blood, obtained 28 days after the second AZD1222 dose. The receptors come from an adult who received the AZD1222 COVID-19 vaccine. The conserved cysteine and the conserved F or W are not part of the CDR3 here.

>TRBV5-1|TRBJ2-7
ASSLDAGGPIPEQY
>TRBV4-1|TRBJ1-1
ASSQEWHLNTEAF
>TRBV18|TRBJ2-2
ASSPMDGGNTGELF
>TRBV5-4|TRBJ2-3
ASSFRTGEPDTQY
>TRBV6-4|TRBJ2-1
ASSDSGLDEQF
>TRBV29-1|TRBJ2-7
SVTNSYEQY
>TRBV2|TRBJ2-7
ASRRLAGKGVTYEQY
>TRBV27|TRBJ1-1
ASSSSFFDSEAF
>TRBV5-4|TRBJ2-1
ASKSRISGGNEQF
>TRBV10-3|TRBJ2-7
ASVRDESYEQY
>TRBV4-1|TRBJ1-1
ASSLGQLALNTEAF
>TRBV7-8|TRBJ1-2
ASSRRRDSGPYGYT
>TRBV27|TRBJ2-3
ASSTSLASDKQRPDTQY
>TRBV9|TRBJ2-2
ASSAQGAGELF